The 6 T cell receptor beta chains below all came from one sample that was sequenced in a study of shared clonotypes between healthy human individuals. Profiled with immunoSEQ multiplex PCR; TCRdb holds only in-frame clones, not every one. The sample includes around 2.5 million clones, approximately 93% of them seen just once. Sequencing was done on a sample of naive CD4+ T cells from PBMCs. Specified subset: CD45RA+ positively selected. The receptors here all came from a young man in good health. Some clones in this sample may be carry-over from other donors' samples.

The chain has TRBV5-1 and TRBJ2-2, with unresolved D. CDR1 is SGHRS and CDR2 is YFSETQ in the germline V gene. The germline V and J ends were trimmed by 2 bases and 7 bases, with 6 bases remaining between them. CDR3 size: 12 residues. The CDR3 spells CASSFNVGELFF. The CDR3 DNA is TGCGCCAGCAGCTTTAATGTCGGGGAGCTGTTTTTT. Filled out from reference TRBV5-1 and TRBJ2-2, the complete variable domain reads KAGVTQTPRYLIKTRGQQVTLSCSPISGHRSVSWYQQTPGQGLQFLFEYFSETQRNKGNFPGRFSGRQFSNSRSEMNVSTLELGDSALYLCASSFNVGELFFGEGSRLTVL.

Notes on this clone: This sample includes further DNA sequences coding for the same CDR3. The V and J genes are TRBV7-9 and TRBJ2-5; D remains unclear. CDR3 length equals 11 residues. Germline CDR1 and CDR2: SEHNR and FQNEAQ (reference sequence). Trimming removed 5 bases at V and 3 bases at J, with 4 bases between. The CDR3 sequence: CASSPKETQYF. The CDR3 nucleotides are TGTGCCAGCAGCCCAAAAGAGACCCAGTACTTC.

Concerning this clone: Other DNA sequences of this sample code for an identical CDR3. V gene TRBV28 combines with J gene TRBJ2-7; TRBD2 aligns across 8 bases. The CDR3 runs to 15 residues. CDR1 and CDR2 (germline): MDHEN, SYDVKM. The V gene end was trimmed by 2 bases and the J gene end by 3 bases; junction bases not matched to a gene: 6. CDR3 sequence: CASSLGTSGIYEQYF. CDR3 in DNA: TGTGCCAGCAGTTTAGGTACTAGCGGAATCTACGAGCAGTACTTC.

The chain employs TRBV30 and TRBJ2-1; 9 bases are shared with TRBD1. J was trimmed by 8 bases and V by 3 bases; bases with no gene match: 5. CDR3 length equals 13 residues. Germline CDR1 reads GTSNPN; CDR2 reads SVGIG (reference sequence). CDR3 nucleotide sequence: TGTGCCTGGAGAATCACAGGGGGCGATGAGCAGTTCTTC. This sequence encodes CAWRITGGDEQFF.

V and J are TRBV4-1 and TRBJ2-3; no reliable D call. The CDR3 contains 19 residues. V dropped 0 bases and J dropped 3 bases, with 22 bases sitting between them. The V gene's germline CDR1 is MGHRA and CDR2 YSYEKL. CDR3 DNA: TGCGCCAGCAGCCAAGATCTTGTAAAGGTTTGGGTTGGGACAGATACGCAGTATTTT. Residues: CASSQDLVKVWVGTDTQYF.

The V and J genes are TRBV11-2 and TRBJ2-1; 10 bases agree with TRBD2. This CDR3 has 17 residues. Germline-derived CDR1 and CDR2 are SGHAT and FQNNGV. The trim removed 4 bases at V and 8 bases at J, leaving 14 bases unmatched. As DNA, the CDR3 is TGTGCCAGCAGCTCGACCCAACTAGCGGGGAGTTTCTATGAGCAGTTCTTC. Residues: CASSSTQLAGSFYEQFF.